This T cell receptor beta chain was retrieved from a study of shared clonotypes between healthy human individuals. Study-wide context: There were three CD4 naive, three CD4 memory, two CD8 naive and one CD8 memory plates per donor.

Investigators spread the genomic DNA of each subset evenly over several immunoSEQ plates. Data came from immunoSEQ multiplex PCR; TCRdb stores just in-frame clones and leaves some out. Of 660,000 or so clones listed, around 96% are singletons. Naive CD8 cells, CD45RO-negative and positively selected for CCR7, excluded terminally differentiated effector memory CD45RA+ cells. In germline, CDR1 is SGHKS, CDR2 YYEKEE (reference sequence). V dropped 4 bases and J dropped 0; count of bases not matched to a gene: 2. The CDR3 has 14 residues. Study observations and caveats: In having few donors, the study represented limited genetic and exposure-history diversity.

This clone was counted a single time. Its specificity is not known. The clonotype was recovered from a woman in her 30s in good health. The V gene is TRBV5-5, the J gene TRBJ1-1; the match to TRBD1 covers 8 bases. Source material: naive CD8+ T cells sorted from blood. CDR3 sequence reads: CASSGQGLNTEAFF. The CDR3 bases are TGTGCCAGCAGCGGACAGGGACTGAACACTGAAGCTTTCTTT.